A selection of T cell receptor beta chains follows, all from one sample in a study of monozygotic twins with cystic fibrosis. Using immunoSEQ multiplex PCR, the repertoire was profiled, and TCRdb retains in-frame clones only, with some absent. This sample carries tens of thousands of clones, approximately 90% of them seen once, and the ten largest clones take 0.29%. The sequenced material came from blood. Every receptor here comes from a girl aged 2 to 9 with cystic fibrosis. Each CDR3 is given with its conserved first and last residue. A D gene is named only where the DNA matches it firmly. Size tells how often a clone was seen (once, few, many) or the class of an expanded clone, and some rows leave it out.

>NA|TRBJ1-6|TRBV27|NA
CASSFIGGRGSPLHF
TGTGCCAGCAGTTTTATTGGGGGCCGGGGGTCACCCCTCCACTTT
>once|TRBJ2-2|TRBV7-9|NA
CASSFELAGELFF
TGTGCCAGCAGCTTTGAGTTGGCCGGGGAGCTGTTTTTT
>NA|TRBJ1-2|TRBV18|NA
CASSPSRGSYGYTF
TGTGCCAGCTCACCGAGCAGGGGTAGCTATGGCTACACCTTC
>NA|TRBJ1-1|TRBV7-2|TRBD1
CASSYETGYDTEAFF
TGTGCCAGCAGCTACGAGACAGGGTACGACACTGAAGCTTTCTTT
>once|TRBJ2-5|TRBV29-1|TRBD2
CSVVISGGALETQYF
TGCAGCGTTGTAATTAGCGGGGGGGCTCTTGAGACCCAGTACTTC
>NA|TRBJ2-3|TRBV6-1|NA
CASSELGDTQYF
TGTGCCAGCAGTGAATTGGGGGATACGCAGTATTTT
>NA|TRBJ2-3|TRBV5-6|NA
CASSLSGSADTQYF
TGTGCCAGCAGCCTGTCAGGGTCAGCAGATACGCAGTATTTT
>NA|TRBJ2-1|TRBV7-7|TRBD2
CASSLELAGSNEQFF
TGTGCTAGCAGCTTAGAACTAGCGGGGAGCAATGAGCAGTTCTTC
>NA|TRBJ2-7|TRBV6-1|NA
CASSEALDGAIPYEQYF
TGTGCCAGCAGTGAAGCCCTAGACGGGGCGATTCCCTACGAGCAGTACTTC
>NA|TRBJ1-1|TRBV2|TRBD1
CASGKTGFLPMNTEAFF
TGTGCCAGCGGGAAGACAGGGTTTCTCCCCATGAACACTGAAGCTTTCTTT
>NA|TRBJ1-3|TRBV29-1|NA
CSVELAGTGNTIYF
TGCAGCGTTGAATTGGCAGGGACGGGAAACACCATATATTTT
>NA|TRBJ1-6|TRBV7-8|NA
CASSYNPSTEPLHF
TGTGCCAGCAGCTACAACCCTTCCACGGAACCCCTCCACTTT
>NA|TRBJ2-7|TRBV2|NA
CASSESRSSYEQYF
TGTGCCAGCAGTGAATCCAGGTCATCCTACGAGCAGTACTTC
>NA|TRBJ1-2|TRBV5-4|NA
CASSFSNSPLTYGYTF
TGTGCCAGCAGCTTTTCTAACAGTCCCCTTACCTATGGCTACACCTTC
>NA|TRBJ2-1|TRBV11-2|NA
CASSLYRGQGDEQFF
TGTGCCAGCAGCTTATACCGGGGGCAGGGAGATGAGCAGTTCTTC
>NA|TRBJ1-1|TRBV11-3|NA
CASTRRGSDTEAFF
TGTGCCAGCACCCGGCGGGGGAGTGATACTGAAGCTTTCTTT
>NA|TRBJ1-2|TRBV19|NA
CASSPRSQGGYTF
TGTGCCAGTAGTCCCAGGTCCCAGGGGGGCTACACCTTC
>once|TRBJ1-3|TRBV2|NA
CASKSSGNTIYF
TGTGCCAGCAAGAGCTCTGGAAACACCATATATTTT
>NA|TRBJ2-7|TRBV28|NA
CASSITYYEQYF
TGTGCCAGCAGTATCACATATTACGAGCAGTACTTC
>NA|TRBJ1-1|TRBV6-4|NA
CANGQWGKNTEAFF
TGTGCCAACGGACAGTGGGGAAAAAACACTGAAGCTTTCTTT
>NA|TRBJ1-3|TRBV4-3|TRBD1
CASSQEGPADRVGNTIYF
TGCGCCAGCAGCCAAGAGGGCCCGGCCGACAGGGTAGGAAACACCATATATTTT
>NA|TRBJ2-7|TRBV19|NA
CASSIGGWRSYEQYF
TGTGCCAGTAGTATTGGGGGTTGGCGCTCCTACGAGCAGTACTTC
>NA|TRBJ1-2|TRBV6-6|NA
CASSYSTRTGYTF
TGTGCCAGCAGTTACTCCACGAGGACTGGCTACACCTTC
>NA|TRBJ2-1|TRBV29-1|TRBD2
CSVEGLGLVSYNEQFF
TGCAGCGTTGAAGGGTTGGGACTAGTGTCCTACAATGAGCAGTTCTTC
>NA|TRBJ2-1|TRBV9|TRBD2
CASSVGGGDANEQFF
TGTGCCAGCAGCGTAGGCGGGGGGGACGCCAATGAGCAGTTCTTC
>NA|TRBJ2-7|TRBV2|TRBD1
CASTGTGEIYEQYF
TGTGCCAGCACGGGGACAGGGGAGATCTACGAGCAGTACTTC
>NA|TRBJ2-1|TRBV29-1|TRBD2
CSVEGLADYEQFF
TGCAGCGTTGAAGGACTAGCGGACTATGAGCAGTTCTTC
>NA|TRBJ2-5|TRBV4-3|NA
CASSRTAGPSETQYF
TGCGCCAGCAGCCGGACGGCCGGGCCGTCGGAGACCCAGTACTTC
>NA|TRBJ2-5|TRBV30|TRBD2
CAWNLAGGHGETQYF
TGTGCCTGGAATCTAGCGGGGGGCCATGGGGAGACCCAGTACTTC
>NA|TRBJ2-2|TRBV19|NA
CASSLINTGELFF
TGTGCCAGTAGCCTGATTAACACCGGGGAGCTGTTTTTT
>NA|TRBJ2-3|TRBV6-4|TRBD2
CASSLLAGGTDTQYF
TGTGCCAGCAGCCTCTTGGCGGGGGGTACAGATACGCAGTATTTT
>NA|TRBJ2-1|TRBV7-2|TRBD2
CASSLASGGYNEQFF
TGTGCCAGCAGCTTAGCTAGCGGGGGGTACAATGAGCAGTTCTTC
>NA|TRBJ1-4|TRBV7-2|NA
CASSFSRGANEKLFF
TGTGCCAGCAGCTTTTCAAGGGGGGCTAATGAAAAACTGTTTTTT
>NA|TRBJ1-2|TRBV29-1|TRBD1
CSVDRVDFNYGYTF
TGCAGCGTCGACAGGGTGGACTTTAACTATGGCTACACCTTC
>NA|TRBJ2-5|TRBV2|NA
CASSEMWDQEQETQYF
TGTGCCAGCAGTGAAATGTGGGACCAGGAGCAAGAGACCCAGTACTTC
>NA|TRBJ1-1|TRBV13|NA
CASSTQEDLNTEAFF
TGTGCCAGCAGCACTCAGGAAGATTTGAACACTGAAGCTTTCTTT
>NA|TRBJ1-1|TRBV5-1|TRBD1
CASSPVGTGGTEAFF
TGCGCCAGCAGCCCAGTCGGAACAGGGGGCACTGAAGCTTTCTTT
>NA|TRBJ2-7|TRBV7-9|TRBD2
CASSLSSGGAYEQYF
TGTGCCAGCAGCTTATCTAGCGGGGGCGCGTACGAGCAGTACTTC
>NA|TRBJ1-5|TRBV5-1|TRBD1
CASSLEGANNQPQHF
TGCGCCAGCAGCTTGGAGGGGGCTAACAATCAGCCCCAGCATTTT
>NA|TRBJ2-7|TRBV6-5|TRBD2
CASRTLAVRWEQYF
TGTGCCAGCAGAACTCTAGCGGTCCGTTGGGAGCAGTACTTC
>NA|TRBJ2-5|TRBV29-1|NA
CSVELRGQETQYF
TGCAGCGTTGAGCTACGGGGTCAAGAGACCCAGTACTTC
>NA|TRBJ1-2|TRBV7-9|TRBD1
CAVPGQGTYGYTF
TGTGCCGTGCCGGGACAGGGGACCTATGGCTACACCTTC
>NA|TRBJ2-1|TRBV11-3|NA
CASSPNRGGGYNEQFF
TGTGCCAGCAGCCCTAACAGGGGAGGGGGGTACAATGAGCAGTTCTTC